These 10 T cell receptor beta chains originate from one sample sequenced in a study of cytotoxic CD8 clonotypes in ibrutinib-treated CLL. Only in-frame clones appear in the TCRdb table, and some are missing; sequencing was by immunoSEQ multiplex PCR. The sample has 19,000 or so clones; about 84% are singletons. Sequences were derived from PBMCs, sampled before ibrutinib treatment. The receptors derive from a human donor with chronic lymphocytic leukemia.

The rearrangement links TRBV30 to TRBJ2-2; D is uncertain. CDR3 length: 16 residues. Trimming stripped 3 bases from V and 7 bases from J, with 21 bases between. CDR1 is GTSNPN and CDR2 is SVGIG in the germline V gene (reference sequence). CDR3: CAWSTYQVVHRGELFF. The CDR3 DNA reads as TGTGCCTGGAGCACCTATCAAGTTGTCCATCGCGGGGAGCTGTTTTTT.

This chain uses TRBV7-2 with TRBJ1-3; perhaps TRBD1 as D (5 bases). The ends were cut back, 5 bases at V and 2 bases at J, with 13 bases in the middle. CDR1 and CDR2 from the germline V gene are SGHTA and FQGNSA. This CDR3 contains 15 residues. CDR3 sequence: CASSAQGNTGNTIYF. CDR3 coding DNA: TGTGCCAGCAGCGCCCAGGGTAACACTGGAAACACCATATATTTT.

In the case of this clone: A junction end diverges from the germline sequence, so it may reflect a read error. This chain joins TRBV27 and TRBJ2-7; tentatively, D is TRBD1 or TRBD2 (5 bases each). Per germline, CDR1 MNHEY and CDR2 SMNVEV (reference sequence). The CDR3 is 14 amino acids. As DNA, the CDR3 is TGTGCCAGCAGTTTATACCCACCCCGGGACGTAGGGGACTTC. This encodes CASSLYPPRDVGDF.

The chain recombines TRBV18 with TRBJ1-1, with D hard to call. The V gene lost 3 bases and the J gene lost 1 base, with 9 bases spanning the gap. The CDR3 runs 14 residues. Germline V CDR1 and CDR2: KGHSH, LQKENI. CDR3 loop: CASSPYRGNTEAFF. As DNA, the CDR3 is TGTGCCAGCTCACCTTACCGGGGGAACACTGAAGCTTTCTTT.

This clone has more than one count but fewer than ten. The chain carries TRBV27 and TRBJ1-2; D is unclear. This CDR3 has 15 residues. Trimming shortened V by 0 bases and J by 4 bases, and 12 bases separated the two germline ends. Germline CDR1 and CDR2: MNHEY and SMNVEV (reference sequence). The DNA for the CDR3 is TGTGCCAGCAGTTTATCGTGGGGATCGAGCTATGGCTACACCTTC. It translates to CASSLSWGSSYGYTF.

This rearrangement joins TRBV5-4 to TRBJ1-4; 9 bases are a match to TRBD1. The CDR3 has 15 residues. Looked up from germline, CDR1 is SGHNT and CDR2 is YYREEE (reference sequence). V lost 4 bases, J lost 8 bases, and 9 bases stayed unmatched. CDR3 loop: CASSRGGTGYEKLFF. CDR3 DNA: TGTGCCAGCAGCCGCGGTGGGACAGGGTACGAAAAACTGTTTTTT. Complete variable domain (other parts from reference TRBV5-4 and TRBJ1-4): ETGVTQSPTHLIKTRGQQVTLRCSSQSGHNTVSWYQQALGQGPQFIFQYYREEENGRGNFPPRFSGLQFPNYSSELNVNALELDDSALYLCASSRGGTGYEKLFFGSGTQLSVL.

This chain connects TRBV4-3 to TRBJ2-3; D uncertain. The CDR3 runs to 13 residues. V dropped 3 bases and J dropped 6 bases, with 10 bases sitting between them. Germline V gene lookup returns CDR1 LGHNA and CDR2 YSLEER. The CDR3 loop is CASSHTTGDTQYF. The CDR3 bases are TGCGCCAGCAGCCATACAACCGGGGATACGCAGTATTTT.

This clone was counted a few times. This CDR3 reads CAISDGQGIGDYGYTF. The CDR3 region has the DNA TGTGCCATCAGTGATGGACAGGGAATTGGTGACTATGGCTACACCTTC. The gene calls are TRBV10-3 and TRBJ1-2, with 8 bases lining up with TRBD1. The V and J ends lost 3 bases and 3 bases, in that order; junction bases with no gene match: 9. CDR1 is ENHRY, CDR2 SYGVKD, per germline. The CDR3 is 16 residues long.

This rearrangement joins TRBV6-1 to TRBJ2-2, with D perhaps matching TRBD2 (7 bases). The CDR3 covers 17 residues. V dropped 2 bases and J dropped 6 bases, with 19 bases sitting between them. The germline V gene has CDR1 MNHNS and CDR2 SASEGT. The CDR3 nucleotides read TGTGCCAGCAGTGAAAGGGGGGGACTACGGGCGCCCGGGGAGCTGTTTTTT. Protein: CASSERGGLRAPGELFF.

The rearrangement links TRBV6-1 to TRBJ2-7; D unclear. CDR3 size: 16 residues. Looked up from germline, CDR1 is MNHNS and CDR2 is SASEGT. Trimming shortened V by 2 bases and J by 4 bases, and 18 bases separated the two germline ends. The CDR3 coding sequence is TGTGCCAGCAGTGAATCTCGACCAAAGGGAAAATACGAGCAGTACTTC. Its protein product is CASSESRPKGKYEQYF.